This passage covers 17 T cell receptor beta chains from one sample sequenced in a study of blood T cell repertoires in COVID-19. Some clones are missing from TCRdb's copy, which holds only in-frame ones; the method was immunoSEQ multiplex PCR. The sample yields about 140,000 clones, 65% to 90% seen once. Sequenced material: peripheral blood. The origin of the receptors is a man aged 50-60 years with acute or convalescent COVID-19.

The chain couples TRBV27 to TRBJ1-5; D is uncertain. The CDR3 sequence is 15 residues long. The germline V and J ends were trimmed by 5 bases and 1 base, with 12 bases remaining between them. CDR1 MNHEY and CDR2 SMNVEV come from the germline V gene (reference sequence). The CDR3 region is CASSGGPQSNQPQHF. The CDR3 region has the DNA TGTGCCAGCAGTGGAGGCCCGCAAAGCAATCAGCCCCAGCATTTT.

The rearrangement uses TRBV19 and TRBJ2-7; 12 nucleotides align to TRBD2. Germline CDR1 reads LNHDA; CDR2 reads SQIVND (reference sequence). The J segment lost 3 bases and the V segment lost 4 bases, leaving 4 bases of the junction unmatched. The CDR3 totals 15 residues. As DNA, the CDR3 is TGTGCCAGTAGTACGCGGACTAGCGGGATCTACGAGCAGTACTTC. This encodes CASSTRTSGIYEQYF.

V is TRBV5-1 and J is TRBJ2-4, with 8 bases lining up with TRBD1. V was pared by 2 bases and J by 1 base, with 5 bases of the junction left unmatched. The V gene's germline CDR1 is SGHRS and CDR2 YFSETQ. This CDR3 has 16 residues. In DNA, the CDR3 is TGCGCCAGCAGCTTTCAGGGGGCGATCGCCAAAAACATTCAGTACTTC. Protein sequence: CASSFQGAIAKNIQYF.

The gene calls are TRBV6-5 and TRBJ1-2; 9 positions agree with TRBD1. Germline trimming cut 5 bases from V and 7 bases from J; bases unmatched to any gene: 8. CDR3 length: 14 amino acids. Germline loops: CDR1 MNHEY, CDR2 SVGAGI. The CDR3 DNA reads TGTGCCAGCAGTCAGGCCGGGACAGGGATTGGCTACACCTTC. Its translation is CASSQAGTGIGYTF.

The chain uses TRBV28 and TRBJ2-1, with 7 bases that match TRBD1. The CDR3 is 14 amino acids. Looked up from germline, CDR1 is MDHEN and CDR2 is SYDVKM. The V and J ends lost 2 bases and 6 bases, in that order; junction bases with no gene match: 4. The DNA of the CDR3 is TGTGCCAGCAGTTTAGTGACAGGGACCAATGAGCAGTTCTTC. It is translated as CASSLVTGTNEQFF.

This chain connects TRBV6-5 to TRBJ1-2; 9 bases match TRBD1. The germline CDR1 and CDR2 sequences are MNHEY and SVGAGI. V was pared by 6 bases and J by 7 bases, with 12 bases of the junction left unmatched. CDR3 size: 15 residues. The DNA for the CDR3 is TGTGCCAGCAGCTCCACCGAGGGACAGGGAAGTGGCTACACCTTC. Protein: CASSSTEGQGSGYTF.

CDR3 sequence: CASSGGQGASNTQYF. The CDR3 region has the DNA TGTGCCAGTAGTGGAGGACAGGGGGCTTCAAATACGCAGTATTTT. This chain uses TRBV19 with TRBJ2-3, with TRBD1 matching over 11 bases. CDR1 and CDR2 from the germline V gene are LNHDA and SQIVND (reference sequence). J gave up 7 bases and V 5 bases, and 8 bases lay outside the gene matches. The CDR3 sequence is 15 residues long. The complete variable domain, with remaining parts taken from reference TRBV19 and TRBJ2-3, reads DGGITQSPKYLFRKEGQNVTLSCEQNLNHDAMYWYRQDPGQGLRLIYYSQIVNDFQKGDIAEGYSVSREKKESFPLTVTSAQKNPTAFYLCASSGGQGASNTQYFGPGTRLTVL.

This clone was seen a single time. The chain links TRBV20-1 to TRBJ2-7; the D is unclear. V lost 3 bases and J 2 bases, leaving 14 bases between the germline ends. CDR1 is DFQATT and CDR2 is SNEGSKA in the germline V gene (reference sequence). The CDR3 is made up of 14 amino acids. CDR3 sequence reads: CSASTRVPPYEQYF. CDR3 in DNA: TGCAGTGCTAGTACCCGGGTACCTCCCTACGAGCAGTACTTC.

The chain links TRBV5-4 to TRBJ2-1; D may be TRBD1 (5 bases). Deletions cut 0 bases from V and 2 bases from J, with 6 bases between. This CDR3 contains 14 residues. Germline V gives CDR1 SGHNT, CDR2 YYREEE (reference sequence). The CDR3 loop is CASSLVGPYNEQFF. Written as DNA, the CDR3 is TGTGCCAGCAGCTTGGTGGGGCCCTACAATGAGCAGTTCTTC.

This clone appeared a single time. This chain links TRBV3-1 (or the pseudogene TRBV3-2) with TRBJ1-5; D remains unclear. Trimming took off 1 base at V and 5 bases at J, with 6 bases between the two ends. In germline, CDR1 is LGHDT, CDR2 YNNKEL (reference sequence). The CDR3 has 13 amino acids. CDR3: CASSQGDYQPQHF. The CDR3 DNA follows: TGTGCCAGCAGCCAAGGAGATTATCAGCCCCAGCATTTT.

J is TRBJ1-2 and V is TRBV28; 9 bases align to TRBD1. The CDR3 covers 12 residues. V lost 5 bases, J lost 7 bases, and 2 bases stayed unmatched. Germline V CDR1 and CDR2: MDHEN, SYDVKM. CDR3 nucleotide sequence: TGTGCCAGCAGTGGGACAGGGTTTGGCTACACCTTC. Encoded protein: CASSGTGFGYTF.

The rearrangement links TRBV6-5 to TRBJ2-4, with a weak D call TRBD1 (6 bases). The CDR3 has 15 residues. In germline, CDR1 is MNHEY, CDR2 SVGAGI. The germline V and J ends were trimmed by 11 bases and 4 bases, with 21 bases remaining between them. CDR3 sequence (DNA): TGTGCCCGAAGATACCACGGACAGCGTAAAAACATTCAGTACTTC. This encodes CARRYHGQRKNIQYF.

This sequence joins TRBV19 and TRBJ2-1; 7 positions agree with TRBD1. The germline gives CDR1 LNHDA, CDR2 SQIVND (reference sequence). The V and J ends lost 5 bases and 3 bases, in that order; junction bases with no gene match: 4. CDR3 length: 14 amino acids. CDR3 DNA: TGTGCCAGTAGTTTAAGACAGGGCTACAATGAGCAGTTCTTC. It encodes CASSLRQGYNEQFF.

The V and J genes are TRBV9 and TRBJ1-1, with a possible D match to TRBD1 (6 bases). V was pared by 3 bases and J by 2 bases, with 23 bases between. Germline-derived CDR1 and CDR2 are SGDLS and YYNGEE. CDR3 length equals 18 residues. Here the CDR3 DNA reads TGTGCCAGCAGCGCCCTATTGGGGGGGCTTGGGGCCAACACTGAAGCTTTCTTT. Translated, it gives CASSALLGGLGANTEAFF.

There are a few counts of this clone. CDR3: CASTPGGYYEQFF. In nucleotides, the CDR3 is TGTGCCAGTACCCCCGGCGGGTACTATGAGCAGTTCTTC. The chain employs TRBV12-3 or TRBV12-4 and TRBJ2-1, with a tentative D call TRBD2 (5 bases). This CDR3 spans 13 amino acids. Trimming took 9 bases from V and 8 from J, leaving 17 bases between them.

The V gene is TRBV3-1 (or the pseudogene TRBV3-2), the J gene TRBJ2-4; 8 bases fit TRBD2. This CDR3 has 13 residues. Losses at the gene ends were 11 bases for V and 3 bases for J; bases not matched to a gene: 6. The germline V gene has CDR1 LGHDT and CDR2 YNNKEL (reference sequence). The CDR3 spells CAACTSGKNIQYF. The CDR3 DNA follows: TGTGCCGCCTGCACTAGCGGCAAAAACATTCAGTACTTC.

The table lists this clone with a few counts. The chain combines TRBV5-1 with TRBJ2-7; the match to TRBD2 covers 7 bases. CDR1 is SGHRS, CDR2 YFSETQ, per germline. The CDR3 loop spans 14 amino acids. J was trimmed by 1 base and V by 4 bases; bases with no gene match: 5. CDR3: CASSTGGSSYEQYF. The CDR3 nucleotides are TGCGCCAGCAGCACGGGCGGGAGTTCCTACGAGCAGTACTTC.